This T cell receptor (beta chain) derives from a study of shared clonotypes between healthy human individuals. Sorted-subset replicate PCRs used around 200 ng DNA, tens of thousands of T cell genomes. The protocol was immunoSEQ multiplex PCR, while the TCRdb copy is restricted to in-frame clones and leaves out a portion. This table holds over 2 million clones, approximately 90% found once. Germline V lookup: CDR1 MDHEN, CDR2 SYDVKM. The CDR3 is made up of 11 amino acids. V lost 5 bases to trimming and J lost 11 bases, with 12 bases between them. In its sample, this clone was seen a few times. Antigen specificity is unknown. Study-level results: Unshared clonotypes carried lower generation probabilities than those common to all four donors.

V is TRBV28 and J is TRBJ1-1; D unclear. This clonotype was obtained from a young man in good health. Some clones in this sample may be carry-over from other donors' samples. Sequences were obtained from naive CD4+ T cells from PBMCs. Sample subset: CD45RA+ positively selected. Here the CDR3 reads CASSRVRAAFF. In nucleotides, the CDR3 is TGTGCCAGCAGTCGCGTCCGAGCGGCTTTCTTT.